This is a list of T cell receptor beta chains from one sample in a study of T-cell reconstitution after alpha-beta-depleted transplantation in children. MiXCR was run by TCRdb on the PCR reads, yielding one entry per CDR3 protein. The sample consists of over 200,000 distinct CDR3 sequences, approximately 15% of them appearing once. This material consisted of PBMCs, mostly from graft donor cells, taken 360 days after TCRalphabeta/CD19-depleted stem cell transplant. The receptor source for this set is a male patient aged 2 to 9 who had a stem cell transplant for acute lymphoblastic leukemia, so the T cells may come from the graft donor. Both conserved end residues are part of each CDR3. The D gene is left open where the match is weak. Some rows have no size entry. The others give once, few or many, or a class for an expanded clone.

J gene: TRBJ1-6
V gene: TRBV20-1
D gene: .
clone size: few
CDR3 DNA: TGCAGTGCTTCTACAGGGATGGGGAATAATTCACCCCTCCACTTT
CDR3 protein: CSASTGMGNNSPLHF

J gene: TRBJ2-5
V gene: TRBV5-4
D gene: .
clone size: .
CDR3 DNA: TGTGCCAGCAGCTTTTATGGGGGGCGGGAGACCCAGTACTTC
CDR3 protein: CASSFYGGRETQYF

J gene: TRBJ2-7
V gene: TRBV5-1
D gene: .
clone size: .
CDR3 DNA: TGCGCCAGCAGCTGGGCGGGACAGAGCTCCTACGAGCAGTACTTC
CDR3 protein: CASSWAGQSSYEQYF

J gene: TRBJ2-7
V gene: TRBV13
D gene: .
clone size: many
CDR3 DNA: TGTGCCAGCAGCTTAGGCGTCAGCTATACCCCCTACGAGCAGTACTTC
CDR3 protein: CASSLGVSYTPYEQYF

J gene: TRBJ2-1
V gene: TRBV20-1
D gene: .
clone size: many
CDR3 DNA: TGCAGTGCTGTGAATTCAGGGTTAAATGAGCAGTTCTTC
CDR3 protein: CSAVNSGLNEQFF

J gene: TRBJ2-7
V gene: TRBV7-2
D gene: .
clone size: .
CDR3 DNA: TGTGCCAGCAGCTTAGCGGTGGGGGGGCCCTACGAGCAGTACTTC
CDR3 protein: CASSLAVGGPYEQYF

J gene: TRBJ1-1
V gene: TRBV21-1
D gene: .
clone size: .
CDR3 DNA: TGTGCCAGCACCGACAGAGGGAAGACTGAAGCTTTCTTT
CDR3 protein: CASTDRGKTEAFF

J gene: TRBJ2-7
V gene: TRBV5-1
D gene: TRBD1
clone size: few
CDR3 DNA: TGCGCCAGCAGCCTCGGGACAGGGCCGTTCCACGAGCAGTACTTC
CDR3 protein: CASSLGTGPFHEQYF

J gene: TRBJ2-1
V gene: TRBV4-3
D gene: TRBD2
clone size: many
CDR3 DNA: TGCGCCAGCAGCCAGGACTTTAGCGGGGCACGGGGGGGCGAGCAGTTCTTC
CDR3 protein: CASSQDFSGARGGEQFF

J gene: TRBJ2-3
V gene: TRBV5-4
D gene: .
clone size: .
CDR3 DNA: TGTGCCAGCAGCTTGCCTAGCTCAGATACGCAGTATTTT
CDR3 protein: CASSLPSSDTQYF

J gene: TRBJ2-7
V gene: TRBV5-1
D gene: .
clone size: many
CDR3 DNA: TGCGCCAGCAGCGCCGGGACGGAATATCCTACCTACGAGCAGTACTTC
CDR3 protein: CASSAGTEYPTYEQYF

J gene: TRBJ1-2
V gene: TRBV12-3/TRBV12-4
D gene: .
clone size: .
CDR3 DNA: TGTGCCAGCAGTCCATCGTTAAGGTCTAACTATGGCTACACCTTC
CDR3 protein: CASSPSLRSNYGYTF

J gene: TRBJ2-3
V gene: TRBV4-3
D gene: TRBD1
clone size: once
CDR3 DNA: TGCGCCAGCAGCCCATATACCCTACGACAGGGTAGTACAGATACGCAGTATTTT
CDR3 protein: CASSPYTLRQGSTDTQYF